A selection of T cell receptor beta chains follows, all from one sample in a study of STAT5B mutations in CD4+ large granular lymphocyte leukemia. The repertoire was sequenced with immunoSEQ multiplex PCR; TCRdb's copy has only in-frame clones and lacks some. Among around 37,000 clones listed, about 80% were seen once. Sequenced sample: CD4+ T cells from blood buffy coats. The source is a human donor in good health. Each CDR3 is given with its conserved first and last residue. Fields, in order: D gene, clone size, V gene, J gene, CDR3 protein, CDR3 DNA. The D gene is left open where the match is weak. Size is stated for part of the rows, as once, few or many counts, or as a class when the clone is expanded.

TRBD1,-,TRBV19,TRBJ1-1,CATFIGPGQGSTEAFF,TGTGCCACCTTCATAGGTCCCGGACAGGGGAGCACTGAAGCTTTCTTT
TRBD1,-,TRBV7-2,TRBJ2-5,CASTPPGTEETQYF,TGTGCCAGCACCCCCCCCGGGACAGAAGAGACCCAGTACTTC
TRBD1,-,TRBV5-1,TRBJ1-1,CASSQGQGYTEAFF,TGCGCCAGCAGCCAGGGACAGGGCTACACTGAAGCTTTCTTT
-,-,TRBV5-1,TRBJ1-4,CASSLVAGPTNEKLFF,TGCGCCAGCAGCTTGGTGGCGGGTCCAACTAATGAAAAACTGTTTTTT
-,-,TRBV4-1,TRBJ2-5,CASSQGFVGGQETQYF,TGCGCCAGCAGCCAAGGTTTTGTGGGAGGCCAAGAGACCCAGTACTTC
-,-,TRBV28,TRBJ1-5,CASGNNQPQHF,TGTGCCAGCGGAAACAATCAGCCCCAGCATTTT
-,-,TRBV7-6,TRBJ2-3,CASSLAGWGTDTQYF,TGTGCCAGCAGCTTAGCAGGGTGGGGCACAGATACGCAGTATTTT
TRBD2,-,TRBV14,TRBJ2-1,CASTASGGYNEQFF,TGTGCCAGCACCGCTAGCGGGGGATACAATGAGCAGTTCTTC
TRBD1,-,TRBV19,TRBJ1-4,CASSFRTGRGEKLFF,TGTGCCAGTAGTTTCCGGACAGGGCGGGGTGAAAAACTGTTTTTT
TRBD2,-,TRBV11-2,TRBJ2-3,CASSLVAGGTDTQYF,TGTGCCAGCAGCTTAGTAGCGGGGGGAACAGATACGCAGTATTTT
TRBD2,-,TRBV7-2,TRBJ2-7,CASRLQPGLAGNPAYEQYF,TGTGCCAGCAGATTACAGCCGGGACTAGCGGGCAACCCAGCCTACGAGCAGTACTTC
TRBD1,once,TRBV19,TRBJ1-5,CASRLTGGLNQPQHF,TGTGCCAGCCGACTGACAGGGGGTCTCAATCAGCCCCAGCATTTT
-,-,TRBV5-4,TRBJ2-7,CASSLIASEQYF,TGTGCCAGCAGCTTGATCGCGTCCGAGCAGTACTTC
-,-,TRBV5-1,TRBJ2-7,CASSDPRGAQDEQYF,TGCGCCAGCAGCGACCCCAGGGGGGCTCAAGACGAGCAGTACTTC
TRBD1,few,TRBV18,TRBJ2-4,CASSPPTGGDIQYF,TGTGCCAGCTCACCTCCGACAGGGGGCGACATTCAGTACTTC
-,-,TRBV5-1,TRBJ1-5,CASSPLPGNQPQHF,TGCGCCAGCAGCCCGCTCCCAGGAAATCAGCCCCAGCATTTT
TRBD1,once,TRBV7-2,TRBJ1-1,CASSLLGTVMNTEAFF,TGTGCCAGCAGCTTATTGGGGACAGTCATGAACACTGAAGCTTTCTTT
-,-,TRBV7-2,TRBJ1-3,CASSLGGGLSGNTIYF,TGTGCCAGCAGCTTAGGGGGCGGCCTCTCTGGAAACACCATATATTTT
-,-,TRBV6-1,TRBJ1-5,CASSGGKGGNQPQHF,TGTGCCAGCAGTGGGGGTAAGGGTGGCAATCAGCCCCAGCATTTT
-,-,TRBV7-8,TRBJ1-3,CASSRVSSGNTIYF,TGTGCCAGCAGCCGGGTCTCCTCTGGAAACACCATATATTTT
-,-,TRBV9,TRBJ1-2,CASSPLRAHGGYTF,TGTGCCAGCAGCCCTCTTAGGGCCCACGGGGGCTACACCTTC
-,-,TRBV5-1,TRBJ2-1,CASSLVASRNEQFF,TGCGCCAGCAGCTTGGTCGCCAGCCGAAATGAGCAGTTCTTC
-,-,TRBV5-1,TRBJ1-4,CASSVDRTTNEKLFF,TGCGCCAGCAGCGTTGACAGAACAACTAATGAAAAACTGTTTTTT
TRBD2,-,TRBV18,TRBJ2-3,CASSPSRGTDTQYF,TGTGCCAGCTCACCGTCGCGGGGGACAGATACGCAGTATTTT
-,once,TRBV5-1,TRBJ2-3,CASIPYAYAGARDTQYF,TGCGCCAGCATCCCCTATGCCTATGCAGGGGCAAGGGATACGCAGTATTTT
-,-,TRBV13,TRBJ2-6,CASKRVTGANVLTF,TGTGCCAGCAAACGGGTAACCGGGGCCAACGTCCTGACTTTC
TRBD1,-,TRBV5-1,TRBJ2-7,CASSPDRDEQYF,TGCGCCAGCAGCCCGGACAGGGACGAGCAGTACTTC
-,few,TRBV2,TRBJ2-7,CASSENREIGEQYF,TGTGCCAGCAGTGAGAACAGGGAGATAGGGGAGCAGTACTTC
-,few,TRBV27,TRBJ2-2,CASSSSALTGELFF,TGTGCCAGCAGTTCGTCAGCGCTCACCGGGGAGCTGTTTTTT
-,-,TRBV5-4,TRBJ2-3,CASSLVSGGTDTQYF,TGTGCCAGCAGCTTGGTATCGGGGGGCACAGATACGCAGTATTTT
-,-,TRBV6-5,TRBJ2-7,CASSYSRSGQTYEQYF,TGTGCCAGCAGTTACTCTAGAAGCGGACAAACCTACGAGCAGTACTTC
TRBD2,few,TRBV4-2,TRBJ2-2,CASSQVTSGGGRYRSTGELFF,TGTGCCAGCAGCCAAGTCACTAGCGGGGGGGGCCGGTATCGCAGCACCGGGGAGCTGTTTTTT
TRBD1,-,TRBV6-5,TRBJ2-7,CASSLLGWDSTYEQYF,TGTGCCAGCAGTTTGCTTGGATGGGACAGCACCTACGAGCAGTACTTC
-,-,TRBV5-5,TRBJ1-2,CASSLGQGGGYTF,TGTGCCAGCAGCTTGGGGCAGGGTGGCGGCTACACCTTC
-,-,TRBV12-5,TRBJ2-7,CASGLGPRGLMGEQYF,TGTGCTAGTGGTTTGGGACCCCGAGGCCTTATGGGCGAGCAGTACTTC
-,-,TRBV7-2,TRBJ2-4,CASRETPAKNIQYF,TGTGCCAGCAGGGAGACACCAGCCAAAAACATTCAGTACTTC
-,once,TRBV4-3,TRBJ2-7,CASSQDLSGAYEQYF,TGCGCCAGCAGCCAAGATCTTTCAGGAGCCTACGAGCAGTACTTC
TRBD1,-,TRBV6-1,TRBJ2-3,CASRRQGADTQYF,TGTGCCAGCAGGCGACAGGGCGCAGATACGCAGTATTTT
TRBD1,-,TRBV7-9,TRBJ2-3,CASSRRQGSTDTQYF,TGTGCCAGCAGCCGCAGACAGGGTAGCACAGATACGCAGTATTTT
TRBD2,-,TRBV7-6,TRBJ2-7,CASSRLAGGYEQYF,TGTGCCAGCAGCCGACTAGCGGGAGGCTACGAGCAGTACTTC
TRBD2,-,TRBV14,TRBJ2-5,CASSQTRGGASETQYF,TGTGCCAGCAGCCAGACGCGCGGGGGGGCCTCGGAGACCCAGTACTTC
TRBD1,-,TRBV10-2,TRBJ2-5,CATQDFGQGHQETQYF,TGCGCCACGCAAGACTTTGGACAGGGGCATCAAGAGACCCAGTACTTC
TRBD1,-,TRBV2,TRBJ2-2,CASRRQGVTGELFF,TGTGCCAGCAGACGACAGGGGGTCACCGGGGAGCTGTTTTTT
-,-,TRBV9,TRBJ2-1,CASSVSTYNEQFF,TGTGCCAGCAGCGTATCGACCTACAATGAGCAGTTCTTC
TRBD1,-,TRBV11-3,TRBJ2-2,CASSSTGSNTGELFF,TGTGCCAGCAGCTCGACAGGGTCAAACACCGGGGAGCTGTTTTTT
TRBD1,-,TRBV4-1,TRBJ1-1,CASSQAHHRGRRTEAFF,TGCGCCAGCAGCCAGGCTCATCACAGGGGGAGGAGAACTGAAGCTTTCTTT
-,-,TRBV5-1,TRBJ2-1,CASSLAGQGLSSYNEQFF,TGCGCCAGCAGCTTGGCGGGGCAGGGCCTCAGCTCCTACAATGAGCAGTTCTTC
TRBD1,-,TRBV27,TRBJ2-1,CASRQPGQGFYNEQFF,TGTGCCAGCAGACAGCCGGGACAGGGATTTTACAATGAGCAGTTCTTC
TRBD2,-,TRBV2,TRBJ2-2,CASSKTTGTSYTGELFF,TGTGCCAGCAGTAAAACTACCGGGACTAGTTACACCGGGGAGCTGTTTTTT
-,-,TRBV6-5,TRBJ2-6,CASSYGPRGANVLTF,TGTGCCAGCAGTTACGGACCAAGGGGGGCCAACGTCCTGACTTTC
-,once,TRBV28,TRBJ1-6,CASSLPEGRNSPLHF,TGTGCCAGCAGTCTCCCCGAGGGCAGAAATTCACCCCTCCACTTT
-,-,TRBV4-1,TRBJ1-2,CASSQEWISGYTF,TGCGCCAGCAGCCAAGAATGGATTTCAGGCTACACCTTC
-,-,TRBV4-2,TRBJ1-5,CASSQDGPGGQPQHF,TGTGCCAGCAGCCAAGACGGACCCGGAGGCCAGCCCCAGCATTTT
TRBD2,-,TRBV7-2,TRBJ2-7,CASSDTSGVYEQYF,TGTGCCAGCAGCGATACTAGCGGGGTCTACGAGCAGTACTTC
-,-,TRBV23-1,TRBJ1-2,CASSQWVVPLLEGYTF,TGCGCCAGCAGTCAATGGGTGGTCCCTCTTCTAGAGGGCTACACCTTC
TRBD2,once,TRBV7-2,TRBJ2-3,CASSLGLAGNTDTQYF,TGTGCCAGCAGCTTAGGCCTAGCGGGGAACACAGATACGCAGTATTTT
-,-,TRBV5-1,TRBJ2-5,CASSLMAQQETQYF,TGCGCCAGCAGCTTAATGGCCCAGCAAGAGACCCAGTACTTC
TRBD2,-,TRBV7-3,TRBJ2-6,CASSLVAGVGGANVLTF,TGTGCCAGCAGCTTAGTAGCGGGAGTTGGTGGGGCCAACGTCCTGACTTTC
-,-,TRBV5-1,TRBJ2-7,CASSLWRSPSYEQYF,TGCGCCAGCAGCCTCTGGAGGTCCCCCTCCTACGAGCAGTACTTC
-,-,TRBV5-4,TRBJ2-5,CASSSAGATGRETQYF,TGTGCCAGCAGCTCCGCCGGGGCGACGGGGAGAGAGACCCAGTACTTC